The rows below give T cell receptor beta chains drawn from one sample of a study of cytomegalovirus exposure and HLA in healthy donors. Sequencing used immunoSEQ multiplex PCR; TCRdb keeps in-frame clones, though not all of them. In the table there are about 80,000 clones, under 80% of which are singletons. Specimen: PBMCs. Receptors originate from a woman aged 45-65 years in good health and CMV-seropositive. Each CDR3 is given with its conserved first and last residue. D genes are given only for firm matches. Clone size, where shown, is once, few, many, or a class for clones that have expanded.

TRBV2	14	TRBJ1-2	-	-	CASSTGSTDYGYTF	TGTGCCAGCTCGACAGGATCCACTGACTATGGCTACACCTTC
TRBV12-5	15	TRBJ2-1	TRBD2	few	CASGLRGVPYNEQFF	TGTGCTAGTGGTTTGCGGGGGGTGCCCTACAATGAGCAGTTCTTC
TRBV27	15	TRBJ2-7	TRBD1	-	CASSLSWTGIYEQYF	TGTGCCAGCAGTTTATCATGGACAGGGATCTACGAGCAGTACTTC
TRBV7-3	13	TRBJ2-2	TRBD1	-	CASSYRGQGELFF	TGTGCCAGCAGCTACAGGGGGCAGGGGGAGCTGTTTTTT
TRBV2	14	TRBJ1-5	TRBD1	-	CASSQGASFQPQHF	TGTGCCAGCAGTCAGGGGGCTAGTTTCCAGCCCCAGCATTTT
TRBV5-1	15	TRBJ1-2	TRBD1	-	CASSLASGGDDGYTF	TGCGCCAGCAGCTTGGCGTCAGGGGGCGATGATGGCTACACCTTC
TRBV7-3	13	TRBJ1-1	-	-	CASSRYLNTEAFF	TGTGCCAGCAGCCGATACTTGAACACTGAAGCTTTCTTT
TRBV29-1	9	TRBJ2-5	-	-	CSVEETQYF	TGCAGCGTCGAAGAGACCCAGTACTTC
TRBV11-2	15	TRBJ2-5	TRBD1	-	CASSRPGQRKEAQYF	TGTGCCAGCAGCCGGCCGGGACAGAGAAAAGAGGCCCAGTACTTC
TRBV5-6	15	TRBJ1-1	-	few	CASSFGRGVNTEAFF	TGTGCCAGCAGCTTCGGCAGGGGCGTGAACACTGAAGCTTTCTTT
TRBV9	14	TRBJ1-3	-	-	CASSVGSGGNTIYF	TGTGCCAGCAGCGTAGGATCAGGGGGAAACACCATATATTTT
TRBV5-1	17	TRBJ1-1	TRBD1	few	CASSFPATQGLNTEAFF	TGCGCCAGCAGCTTCCCCGCGACACAGGGGTTGAACACTGAAGCTTTCTTT
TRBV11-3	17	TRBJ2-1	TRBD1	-	CASSLSPGQGAYNEQFF	TGTGCCAGCAGCTTAAGCCCGGGACAGGGGGCGTACAATGAGCAGTTCTTC
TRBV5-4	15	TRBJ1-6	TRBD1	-	CASRPDRGRTSPLHF	TGTGCCAGCAGACCGGACAGGGGGCGAACTTCACCCCTCCACTTT
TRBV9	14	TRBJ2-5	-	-	CASSRGGTQETQYF	TGTGCCAGCAGCAGGGGAGGGACACAAGAGACCCAGTACTTC
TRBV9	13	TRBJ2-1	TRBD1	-	CASSARQGYEQFF	TGTGCCAGCAGCGCCCGACAGGGCTATGAGCAGTTCTTC
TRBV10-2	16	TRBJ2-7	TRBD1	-	CASSDDPGQGIGEQYF	TGCGCCAGCAGTGACGACCCGGGACAGGGGATTGGTGAGCAGTACTTC
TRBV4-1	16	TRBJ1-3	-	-	CASSLGGGQSGNTIYF	TGCGCCAGCAGCTTAGGGGGAGGGCAATCTGGAAACACCATATATTTT
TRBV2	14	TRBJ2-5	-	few	CASSEASGRGTQYF	TGTGCCAGCAGTGAAGCGTCAGGGCGAGGGACCCAGTACTTC
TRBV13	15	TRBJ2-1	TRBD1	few	CASSLAGTGGKGQFF	TGTGCCAGCAGCTTAGCGGGGACAGGGGGGAAAGGGCAGTTCTTC
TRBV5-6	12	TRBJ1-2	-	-	CASSLGVPGYTF	TGTGCCAGCAGCTTAGGGGTTCCCGGCTACACCTTC
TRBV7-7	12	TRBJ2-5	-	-	CASSGERTHQYF	TGTGCTAGCAGCGGAGAGAGGACACACCAGTACTTC
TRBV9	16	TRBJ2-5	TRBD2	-	CASSVESGGFQETQYF	TGTGCCAGCAGCGTAGAGAGCGGGGGCTTCCAAGAGACCCAGTACTTC
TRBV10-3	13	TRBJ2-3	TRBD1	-	CAVGGQGTDTQYF	TGTGCCGTAGGGGGACAGGGCACAGATACGCAGTATTTT
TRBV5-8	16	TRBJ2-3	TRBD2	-	CASSIGLAGPGDTQYF	TGTGCCAGCAGCATCGGACTAGCGGGGCCAGGAGATACGCAGTATTTT
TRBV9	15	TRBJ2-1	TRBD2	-	CASSVSGGRDNEQFF	TGTGCCAGCAGCGTTAGCGGGGGGCGCGACAATGAACAGTTCTTC
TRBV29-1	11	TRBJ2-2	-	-	CSVSYTGELFF	TGCAGCGTTTCCTATACCGGGGAGCTGTTTTTT
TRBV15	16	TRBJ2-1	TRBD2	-	CATSPPTGLAYNEQFF	TGTGCCACCAGCCCCCCCACGGGACTAGCCTACAATGAGCAGTTCTTC
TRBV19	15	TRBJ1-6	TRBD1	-	CASSPGDRTNSPLHF	TGTGCCAGTAGTCCCGGGGACAGAACTAATTCACCCCTCCACTTT
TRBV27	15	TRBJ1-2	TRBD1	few	CASSYTTGGVDGYTF	TGTGCCAGCAGTTACACGACAGGGGGCGTGGATGGCTACACCTTC
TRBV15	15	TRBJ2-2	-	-	CATSRVPQGGGELFF	TGTGCCACCAGCAGAGTCCCACAGGGTGGCGGGGAGCTGTTTTTT
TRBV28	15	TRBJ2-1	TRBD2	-	CASSLGLGTDNEQFF	TGTGCCAGCAGTCTAGGACTAGGCACTGACAATGAGCAGTTCTTC
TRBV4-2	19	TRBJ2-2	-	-	CASSQGIPGTTMNTGELFF	TGTGCCAGCAGCCAAGGAATCCCCGGGACAACCATGAACACCGGGGAGCTGTTTTTT
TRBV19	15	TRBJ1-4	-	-	CASSTRRATNEKLFF	TGTGCCAGTAGTACCCGCCGCGCAACTAATGAAAAACTGTTTTTT
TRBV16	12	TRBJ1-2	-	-	CASSQTVYGYTF	TGTGCCAGCAGCCAGACAGTCTATGGCTACACCTTC